This TCR beta chain is drawn from a study of metastatic and nonmetastatic thyroid tumors. Across the study: The authors compared repertoires across blood and tumor or nodule tissue from malignant and benign thyroid patients.

The CDR3 consists of 13 residues. Germline CDR1 and CDR2: MNHEY and SVGAGI. Trimming shortened V by 3 bases and J by 6 bases, and 9 bases separated the two germline ends. Among the patients, none had received any treatment before thyroid surgery. In its sample, this clone ranks as medium-sized (0.01 to 0.1%). Its matching antigen is unknown. In the authors' workflow: The distant-metastasis classifier for papillary thyroid cancer was built from CDR3 differences across clinicopathological groups. From the PCR reads, TCRdb re-called clones with MiXCR. What appears here as the V and J calls and clone size reflects TCRdb's work, not the paper's. The sample lists 7,500 to 10,000 clones; about 10% were seen once. The study's findings and limits: When malignant thyroid tumors were compared with benign nodules, TCR beta diversity was reportedly significantly higher in the malignant tumors. This held in both blood and tumor samples.

The source is a female donor with papillary thyroid cancer or a benign thyroid nodule (not recorded which). Some clones in this sample may be carry-over from other donors' samples. The J gene is TRBJ2-1, the V gene TRBV6-5; D is uncertain. Material for sequencing was tumor tissue. The CDR3 DNA follows: TGTGCCAGCAGTTATCTTTCCCGCAATGAGCAGTTCTTC. It specifies CASSYLSRNEQFF.